The next 14 T cell receptor beta chains were all read from a single sample in a study of a mutant IDH1 vaccine in newly diagnosed glioma (dated by TCRdb to the early 2020s). To prepare the library, the immunoSEQ multiplex PCR assay was applied. TCRdb stores this immuneACCESS table with in-frame sequences only. Part of the clones is absent; in the studies checked, under half of the shortfall reflects unresolved V genes, and no reason is known for the rest. The sample yields roughly 30,000 clones; approximately 80% were counted once. About 15% of the sample lies in the top ten. For these receptors, no antigen is known. The sample's time point label, in plain terms: week 23, last vaccination. A 20-mer mutant IDH1 peptide at 300 micrograms in Montanide made up each vaccine dose, which was injected subcutaneously together with topical imiquimod. The sample in question was PBMCs, obtained from a glioma patient whose treatment included an IDH1 peptide vaccine. The receptors were gathered from a woman in her 30s with glioma.

The chain couples TRBV18 to TRBJ1-3; 7 positions match TRBD1. J gave up 4 bases and V 5 bases, and 5 bases lay outside the gene matches. CDR1 KGHSH and CDR2 LQKENI come from the germline V gene. The CDR3 totals 14 residues. The CDR3 reads CASSLSGQGNTIYF. Written as DNA, the CDR3 is TGTGCCAGCTCATTATCGGGACAGGGAAACACCATATATTTT.

This clone occurred once. The chain employs TRBV7-3 and TRBJ1-6, with D perhaps TRBD1 (6 bases). Trimming removed 5 bases at V and 5 bases at J, with 10 bases between. The germline V gene encodes CDR1 SGHTA and CDR2 FQGTGA. The CDR3 consists of 14 residues. This CDR3 reads CASSPGHDNSPLHF. The CDR3 DNA reads as TGTGCCAGCAGCCCGGGACACGATAATTCACCCCTCCACTTT.

This clone was counted between two and nine times. CDR3 DNA: TGCGCCAGCAATGAGGGGCCAGGGTACGAGCAGTACTTC. This translates into CASNEGPGYEQYF. The chain is built from TRBV5-1 and TRBJ2-7; D might be TRBD1 or TRBD2, each matching 5 bases. Germline V gene lookup returns CDR1 SGHRS and CDR2 YFSETQ. Trimming pared 6 bases from V and 4 bases from J, leaving 14 bases between. This CDR3 is built from 13 residues.

V is TRBV2 and J is TRBJ1-2; D remains unclear. The V and J ends lost 8 bases and 3 bases respectively, with 10 bases between them. The CDR3 totals 12 residues. Germline V gives CDR1 SNHLY, CDR2 FYNNEI. The CDR3 sequence is CASEPGDYGYTF. The CDR3 coding sequence is TGTGCCAGCGAGCCGGGAGACTATGGCTACACCTTC.

This chain connects TRBV7-2 to TRBJ1-5; 8 bases map to TRBD1. The CDR3 runs 12 residues. J gave up 16 bases and V 5 bases, and 10 bases lay outside the gene matches. CDR1 SGHTA and CDR2 FQGNSA come from the germline V gene. CDR3 nucleotides: TGTGCCAGCAGCCCGAGGACAGGGCCTCAACATTTT. This sequence encodes CASSPRTGPQHF.

The chain employs TRBV19 and TRBJ1-1, with no clear D. The V gene lost 7 bases and the J gene lost 1 base, with 7 bases spanning the gap. This CDR3 has 12 amino acids. The germline CDR1 and CDR2 sequences are LNHDA and SQIVND (reference sequence). This CDR3 reads CASIGRNTEAFF. CDR3 nucleotides: TGTGCCAGTATCGGGAGGAACACTGAAGCTTTCTTT. The whole variable domain, remainder taken from reference TRBV19 and TRBJ1-1, is DGGITQSPKYLFRKEGQNVTLSCEQNLNHDAMYWYRQDPGQGLRLIYYSQIVNDFQKGDIAEGYSVSREKKESFPLTVTSAQKNPTAFYLCASIGRNTEAFFGQGTRLTVV.

The V gene is TRBV2, the J gene TRBJ1-1, with D unresolved. The CDR3 extends over 14 amino acids. V was trimmed by 6 bases and J by 1 base, leaving 12 bases between them. CDR1 is SNHLY and CDR2 is FYNNEI in the germline V gene. Written as DNA, the CDR3 is TGTGCCAGCAGGGCACTGGGAAGGAACACTGAAGCTTTCTTT. It encodes CASRALGRNTEAFF.

The chain is built from TRBV7-2 and TRBJ1-4; D might be TRBD1 (6 bases). The CDR3 covers 14 residues. Looked up from germline, CDR1 is SGHTA and CDR2 is FQGNSA. The V end was cut by 3 bases, the J end by 7 bases, with 12 bases between. In DNA, the CDR3 is TGTGCCAGCAGCTTTACGGGACAAGGTGAAAAACTGTTTTTT. This gives the protein CASSFTGQGEKLFF.

V gene TRBV5-1 combines with J gene TRBJ2-1, with D hard to call. The ends were cut back, 3 bases at V and 5 bases at J, with 15 bases in the middle. The CDR3 is 15 amino acids. Germline V gene sequence: CDR1 SGHRS, CDR2 YFSETQ. The CDR3, as DNA: TGCGCCAGCAGCTACATAACACCCGATGACAATGAGCAGTTCTTC. Residues: CASSYITPDDNEQFF.

The V gene is TRBV7-2, the J gene TRBJ2-5; maybe TRBD1 (5 bases). V was trimmed by 4 bases and J by 0 bases, leaving 9 bases between them. Per germline, CDR1 SGHTA and CDR2 FQGNSA. The CDR3 spans 14 residues. The CDR3 DNA is TGTGCCAGCAGCTCGCAGACAGACCAAGAGACCCAGTACTTC. Its protein product is CASSSQTDQETQYF.

This clone was recorded only once. V is TRBV19 and J is TRBJ2-7; 7 bases are shared with TRBD2. The CDR3 is 14 residues long. The J segment lost 4 bases and the V segment lost 5 bases, leaving 8 bases of the junction unmatched. Germline CDR1 reads LNHDA; CDR2 reads SQIVND (reference sequence). The CDR3 DNA is TGTGCCAGTAGTGATGGACTAGGGCCTTACGAGCAGTACTTC. Translation: CASSDGLGPYEQYF.

The V gene is TRBV14, the J gene TRBJ2-1; D possibly uses TRBD1 or TRBD2 (5 bases each). The CDR3 loop spans 13 amino acids. Germline loops: CDR1 SGHDN, CDR2 FVKESK. V gave up 6 bases and J gave up 4 bases, with 10 bases separating them. The CDR3 reads CASRGREYNEQFF. CDR3 sequence (DNA): TGTGCCAGCAGGGGACGTGAATACAATGAGCAGTTCTTC.

The chain recombines TRBV4-2 with TRBJ2-7; TRBD2 is a possible D gene (6 bases). Germline CDR1 is LGHNA and CDR2 is YNFKEQ. This CDR3 has 17 amino acids. Trimming cost V 4 bases and J 0 bases, with 19 bases left between them. The CDR3 DNA reads TGTGCCAGCAGCCTACGTCTACGCGGGGTTCTCTCCTACGAGCAGTACTTC. Its protein product is CASSLRLRGVLSYEQYF.

This chain uses TRBV6-6 with TRBJ2-5; D call uncertain. The CDR3 runs to 11 residues. Trimming left V 5 bases short and J 1 base short, with 2 bases between. The germline CDR1 and CDR2 sequences are MNHNY and SVGAGI (reference sequence). The CDR3 sequence: CASSRQETQYF. The CDR3 DNA is TGTGCCAGCAGTCGCCAAGAGACCCAGTACTTC.